This T cell receptor (beta chain) was sequenced for a study of vaccination effects on CD4 cells after COVID-19. Study conclusions and caveats: Researchers report that only 1 of 255 vaccine-induced clones in healthy vaccinees cross-reacted with common cold coronaviruses. Clones induced by infection and by vaccine showed marked clonal contraction late after vaccination.

V was pared by 6 bases and J by 5 bases, with 19 bases between. There are 15 residues in the CDR3. CDR1 is MDHEN, CDR2 SYDVKM, per germline. Antigen-specific CD4+ T cells were expanded with viral peptide pools in the ViraFEST assay before sequencing. After more than 9 days in culture, the CD4+ T cells were isolated. Either the mRNA-1273 or the BNT162b2 vaccine was given to participants as two doses. Each well held approximately 1.8 million PBMC cultured with roughly 10 ug/ml peptides and 8 to 10 IU/ml IL-2. Cultures got half-medium changes with IL-2 on days 3 and 7. Profiling relied on immunoSEQ multiplex PCR, and the TCRdb table lists in-frame clones only, not all of them. Of over 50,000 clones detected, roughly 73% appear once; the ten largest clones hold around 1.2%. Details on this clone: The antigen is unknown.

The receptor was derived from a human donor who received a COVID-19 vaccine. This sequence joins TRBV28 and TRBJ1-1; weak D call: TRBD1 (6 bases). The source was CD4+ T cells from PBMCs cultured with HCoV-229E spike peptides, collected after COVID-19 vaccination. Here the CDR3 reads CASRNPPGGNTEAFF. DNA for the CDR3: TGTGCCAGCAGGAACCCCCCCGGGGGCAATACTGAAGCTTTCTTT.